This T cell receptor beta chain emerged from a study of shared clonotypes between healthy human individuals. As concerns this clone: Its target is not known.

TCRdb's copy holds only in-frame clones and misses some; the assay was immunoSEQ multiplex PCR. The sample yields about 680,000 clones, less than 85% seen once. The CDR3 sequence is 16 residues long. The germline V gene has CDR1 SGHDT and CDR2 YYEEEE. The ends were cut back, 0 bases at V and 6 bases at J, with 18 bases in the middle. Study results and limitations: Clonotypes shared by all four sorted-subset donors had higher generation probabilities than non-shared clonotypes.

All donors qualified as healthy HIV-negative adults and had experienced no recent acute infections or vaccinations. Negatively enriched CD4+ T cells were divided by CD45RA into naive and memory. Sequencing was carried out using memory CD4+ T cells sorted from blood. The subset was: CD45RA-negative fraction. This rearrangement joins TRBV5-6 to TRBJ1-2, with D tentatively TRBD1 (5 bases). The clonotype originates from a woman aged 25 to 39 in good health. CDR3 bases: TGTGCCAGCAGCTTGGTCACAGGTCGGGAGAAGAATGGCTACACCTTC. Its protein is CASSLVTGREKNGYTF.